What follows describes a single TCR beta chain. Its antigen is unidentified. The method was immunoSEQ multiplex PCR; TCRdb's version includes in-frame clones alone and lacks a portion of them. The sample holds over a million clones, approximately 97% seen once. This sample was taken from a study of shared clonotypes between healthy human individuals. Broader study findings: The four-donor shared clonotypes exceeded non-shared clonotypes in generation probability, with non-shared ones scoring lower. What rarefaction showed was incomplete sorted-subset sequencing despite large depth.

The V segment lost 0 bases and the J segment 6 bases; nucleotides outside the gene matches: 12. The CDR3 consists of 16 residues. Per germline, CDR1 SQVTM and CDR2 ANQGSEA. Input material: naive CD4+ T cells sorted from blood. Subset denoted: CD45RA+ positively selected. This TCR derives from a man aged 25-45 years in good health. The chain employs TRBV29-1 and TRBJ2-7; 9 bases fit TRBD2. CDR3 in DNA: TGCAGCGTTGAAGATTCCCTAGCGGGAAAATCGCCCGAGCAGTACTTC. Translation gives CSVEDSLAGKSPEQYF.